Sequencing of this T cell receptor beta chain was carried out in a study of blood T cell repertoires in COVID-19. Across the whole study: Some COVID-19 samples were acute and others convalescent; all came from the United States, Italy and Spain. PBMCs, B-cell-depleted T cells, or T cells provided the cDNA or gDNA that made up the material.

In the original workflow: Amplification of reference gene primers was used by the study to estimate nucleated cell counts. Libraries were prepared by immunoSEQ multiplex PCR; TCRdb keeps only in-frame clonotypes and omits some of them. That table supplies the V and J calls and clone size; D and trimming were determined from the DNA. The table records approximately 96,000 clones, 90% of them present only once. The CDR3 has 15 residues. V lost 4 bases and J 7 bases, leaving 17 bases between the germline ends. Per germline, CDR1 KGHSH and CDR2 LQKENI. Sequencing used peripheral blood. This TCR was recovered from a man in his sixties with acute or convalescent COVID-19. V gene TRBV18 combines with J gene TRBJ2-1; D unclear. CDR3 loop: CASSLELTIKNEQFF. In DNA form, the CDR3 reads TGTGCCAGCTCACTCGAACTAACCATAAAAAATGAGCAGTTCTTC.